This TCR beta chain comes out of a study of OX40 agonist ivuxolimab in advanced cancers. In the study overall: Averaging roughly 60 years in age, with a range of roughly 20 to 79, the cohort was 82.7% male. Study results and caveats: The work left the antigen specificity of expanded peripheral T cells undetermined.

A remark on this clone: Its antigen is unidentified.

Trimming took off 7 bases at V and 3 bases at J, with 14 bases between the two ends. The germline CDR1 and CDR2 sequences are MDHEN and SYDVKM. This CDR3 contains 14 residues. Sequenced by immunoSEQ multiplex PCR; TCRdb stores in-frame clones only, minus some. The data show fewer than 80,000 clones, under 85% seen once. The chain links TRBV28 to TRBJ2-3, with D perhaps being TRBD1 or TRBD2 (5 bases each). The TCR was taken from an adult with an advanced solid tumor such as melanoma, head and neck, liver or kidney cancer. The sample here was CD4+ or CD8+ T cells sorted from blood, taken in a trial of the OX40 agonist ivuxolimab. This CDR3 is CASTSMGVTDTQYF. CDR3 DNA sequence: TGTGCCAGCACATCAATGGGGGTTACAGATACGCAGTATTTT.